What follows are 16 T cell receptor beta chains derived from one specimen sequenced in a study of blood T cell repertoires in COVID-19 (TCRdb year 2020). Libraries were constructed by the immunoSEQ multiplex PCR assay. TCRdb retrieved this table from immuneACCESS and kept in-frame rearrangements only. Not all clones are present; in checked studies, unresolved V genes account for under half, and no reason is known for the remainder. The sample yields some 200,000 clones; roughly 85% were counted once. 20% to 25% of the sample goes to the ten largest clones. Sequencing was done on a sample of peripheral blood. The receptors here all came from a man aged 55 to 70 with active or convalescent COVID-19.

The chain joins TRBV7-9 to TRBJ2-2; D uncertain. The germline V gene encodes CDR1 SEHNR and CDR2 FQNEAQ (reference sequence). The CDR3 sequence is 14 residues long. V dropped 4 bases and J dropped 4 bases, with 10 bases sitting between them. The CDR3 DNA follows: TGTGCCAGCAGCTGGCCTGGTGGCACCGGGGAGCTGTTTTTT. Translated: CASSWPGGTGELFF. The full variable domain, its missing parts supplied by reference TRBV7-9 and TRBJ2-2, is DTGVSQNPRHKITKRGQNVTFRCDPISEHNRLYWYRQTLGQGPEFLTYFQNEAQLEKSRLLSDRFSAERPKGSFSTLEIQRTEQGDSAMYLCASSWPGGTGELFFGEGSRLTVL.

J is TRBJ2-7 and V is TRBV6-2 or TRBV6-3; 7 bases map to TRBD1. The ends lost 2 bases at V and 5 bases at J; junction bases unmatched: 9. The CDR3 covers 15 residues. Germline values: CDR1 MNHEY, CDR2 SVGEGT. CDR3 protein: CASSYPDRALDEQYF. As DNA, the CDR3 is TGTGCCAGCAGTTACCCCGACAGGGCTTTAGACGAGCAGTACTTC.

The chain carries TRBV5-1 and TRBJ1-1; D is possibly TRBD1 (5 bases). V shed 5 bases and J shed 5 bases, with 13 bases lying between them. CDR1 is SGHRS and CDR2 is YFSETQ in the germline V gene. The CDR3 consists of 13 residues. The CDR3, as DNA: TGCGCCAGCAGTTTTCATTCAGGGACTGAAGCTTTCTTT. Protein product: CASSFHSGTEAFF.

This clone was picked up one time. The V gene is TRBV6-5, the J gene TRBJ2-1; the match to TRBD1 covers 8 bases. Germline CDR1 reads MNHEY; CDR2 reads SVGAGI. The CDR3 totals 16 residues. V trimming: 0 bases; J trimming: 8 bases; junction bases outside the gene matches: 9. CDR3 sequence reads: CASSYSIGTGLYEQFF. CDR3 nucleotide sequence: TGTGCCAGCAGTTACTCGATCGGGACAGGTCTATATGAGCAGTTCTTC.

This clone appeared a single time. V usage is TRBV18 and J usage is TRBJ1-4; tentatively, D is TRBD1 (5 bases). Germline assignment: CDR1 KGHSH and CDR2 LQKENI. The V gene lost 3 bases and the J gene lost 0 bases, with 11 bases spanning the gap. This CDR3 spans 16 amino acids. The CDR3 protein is CASSPRQTTTNEKLFF. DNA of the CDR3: TGTGCCAGCTCACCCCGACAGACCACAACTAATGAAAAACTGTTTTTT. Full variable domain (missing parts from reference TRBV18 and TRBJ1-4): NAGVMQNPRHLVRRRGQEARLRCSPMKGHSHVYWYRQLPEEGLKFMVYLQKENIIDESGMPKERFSAEFPKEGPSILRIQQVVRGDSAAYFCASSPRQTTTNEKLFFGSGTQLSVL.

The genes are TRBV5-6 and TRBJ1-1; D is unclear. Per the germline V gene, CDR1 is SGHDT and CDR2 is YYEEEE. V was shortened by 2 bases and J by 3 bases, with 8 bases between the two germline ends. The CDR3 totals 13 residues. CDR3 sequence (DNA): TGTGCCAGCAGCTTATCCGGGTACACTGAAGCTTTCTTT. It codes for CASSLSGYTEAFF. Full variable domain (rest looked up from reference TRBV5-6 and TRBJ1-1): DAGVTQSPTHLIKTRGQQVTLRCSPKSGHDTVSWYQQALGQGPQFIFQYYEEEERQRGNFPDRFSGHQFPNYSSELNVNALLLGDSALYLCASSLSGYTEAFFGQGTRLTVV.

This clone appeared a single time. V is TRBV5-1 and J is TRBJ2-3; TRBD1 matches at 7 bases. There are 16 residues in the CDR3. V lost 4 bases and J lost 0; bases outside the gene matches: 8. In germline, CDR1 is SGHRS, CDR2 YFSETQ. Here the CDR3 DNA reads TGCGCCAGCAGCGTCGGGTTGACAGGGAGCACAGATACGCAGTATTTT. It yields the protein CASSVGLTGSTDTQYF.

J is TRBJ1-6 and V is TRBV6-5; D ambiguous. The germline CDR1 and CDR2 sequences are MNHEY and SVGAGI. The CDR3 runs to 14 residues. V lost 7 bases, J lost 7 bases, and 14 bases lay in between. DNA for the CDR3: TGTGCCAGCACCCCCCAGGTAAAGAATTCACCCCTCCACTTT. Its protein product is CASTPQVKNSPLHF.

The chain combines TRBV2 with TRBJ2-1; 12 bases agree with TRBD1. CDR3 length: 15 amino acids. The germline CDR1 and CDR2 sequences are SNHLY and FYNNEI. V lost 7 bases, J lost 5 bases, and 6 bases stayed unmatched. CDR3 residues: CASIAGQGAHNEQFF. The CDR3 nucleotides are TGTGCCAGCATAGCGGGACAGGGGGCCCACAATGAGCAGTTCTTC.

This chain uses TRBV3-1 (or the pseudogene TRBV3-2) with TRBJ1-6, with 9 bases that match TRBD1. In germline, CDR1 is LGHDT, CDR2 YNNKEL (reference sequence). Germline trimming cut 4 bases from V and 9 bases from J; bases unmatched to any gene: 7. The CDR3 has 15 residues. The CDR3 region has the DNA TGTGCCAGCAGCCGCACCGCGACAGGGGGTTCACCCCTCCACTTT. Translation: CASSRTATGGSPLHF.

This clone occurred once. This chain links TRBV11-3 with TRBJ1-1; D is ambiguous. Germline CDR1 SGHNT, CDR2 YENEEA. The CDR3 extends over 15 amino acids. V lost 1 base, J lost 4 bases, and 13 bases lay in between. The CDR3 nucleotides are TGTGCCAGCAGCTTAGTACCGGCGGATAGCACTGAAGCTTTCTTT. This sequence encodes CASSLVPADSTEAFF.

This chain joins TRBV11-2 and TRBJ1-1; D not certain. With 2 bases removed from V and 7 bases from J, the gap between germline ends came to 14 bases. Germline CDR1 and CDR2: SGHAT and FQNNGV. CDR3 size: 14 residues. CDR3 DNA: TGTGCCAGCAGCTTATTGAGTTGGGAGAGTGAAGCTTTCTTT. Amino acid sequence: CASSLLSWESEAFF.

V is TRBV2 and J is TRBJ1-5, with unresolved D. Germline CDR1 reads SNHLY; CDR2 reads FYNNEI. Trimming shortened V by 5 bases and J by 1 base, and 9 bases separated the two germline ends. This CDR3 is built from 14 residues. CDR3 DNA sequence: TGTGCCAGCAGTCGATCAGCGAGCAATCAGCCCCAGCATTTT. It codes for CASSRSASNQPQHF.

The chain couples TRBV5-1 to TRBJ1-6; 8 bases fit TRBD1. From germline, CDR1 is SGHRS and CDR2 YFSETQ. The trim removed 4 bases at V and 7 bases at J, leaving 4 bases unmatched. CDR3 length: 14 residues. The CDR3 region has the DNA TGCGCCAGCAGCCTGACAGGGGTCAATTCACCCCTCCACTTT. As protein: CASSLTGVNSPLHF.

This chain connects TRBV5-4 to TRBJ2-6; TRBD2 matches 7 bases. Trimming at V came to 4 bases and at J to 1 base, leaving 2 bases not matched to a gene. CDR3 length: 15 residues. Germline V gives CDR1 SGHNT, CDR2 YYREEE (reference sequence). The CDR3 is CASSPGGSGANVLTF. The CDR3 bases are TGTGCCAGCAGCCCCGGGGGGTCTGGGGCCAACGTCCTGACTTTC.

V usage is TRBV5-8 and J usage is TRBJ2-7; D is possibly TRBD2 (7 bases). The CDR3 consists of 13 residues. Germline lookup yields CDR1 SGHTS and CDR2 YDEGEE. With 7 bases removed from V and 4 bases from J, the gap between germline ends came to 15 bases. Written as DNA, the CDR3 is TGTGCCAGCTTGAGAAGGGGGGGTTACGAGCAGTACTTC. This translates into CASLRRGGYEQYF.